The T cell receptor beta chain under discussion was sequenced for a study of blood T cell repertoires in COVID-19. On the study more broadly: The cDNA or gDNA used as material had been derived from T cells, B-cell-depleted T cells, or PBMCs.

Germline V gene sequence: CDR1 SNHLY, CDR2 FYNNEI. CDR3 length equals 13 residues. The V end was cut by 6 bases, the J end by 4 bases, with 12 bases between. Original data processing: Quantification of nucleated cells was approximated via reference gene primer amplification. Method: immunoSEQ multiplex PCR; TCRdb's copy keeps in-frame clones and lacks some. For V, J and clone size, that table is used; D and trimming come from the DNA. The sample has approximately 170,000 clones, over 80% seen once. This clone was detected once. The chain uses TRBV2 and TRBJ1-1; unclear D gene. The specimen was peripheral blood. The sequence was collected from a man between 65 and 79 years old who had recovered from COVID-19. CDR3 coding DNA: TGTGCCAGCAGGATTTTGCTTAGCACTGAAGCTTTCTTT. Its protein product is CASRILLSTEAFF.